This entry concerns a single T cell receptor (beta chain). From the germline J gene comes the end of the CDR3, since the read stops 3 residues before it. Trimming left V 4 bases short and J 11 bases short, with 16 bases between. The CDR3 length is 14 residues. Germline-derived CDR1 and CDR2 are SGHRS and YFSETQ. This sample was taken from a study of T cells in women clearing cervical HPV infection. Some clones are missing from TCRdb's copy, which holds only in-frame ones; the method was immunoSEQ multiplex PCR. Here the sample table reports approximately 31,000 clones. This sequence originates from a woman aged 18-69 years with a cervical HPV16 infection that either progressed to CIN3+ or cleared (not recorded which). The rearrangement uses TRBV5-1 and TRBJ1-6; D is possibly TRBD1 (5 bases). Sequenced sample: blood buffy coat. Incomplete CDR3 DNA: TGCGCCAGCAGCCCGGGCAGGGCCCCGGCACCC. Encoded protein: CASSPGRAPAP. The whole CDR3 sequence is CASSPGRAPAPLHF.